The following is a T cell receptor (beta chain) sequence with its context. The antigen is not known. Cells of the mixed lymphocyte reaction were cocultured at 37 degrees C for five to seven days. These data come from a study of siplizumab effects on memory and regulatory T cells. CDR1 and CDR2 from the germline V gene are MDHEN and SYDVKM. CDR3 length: 14 residues. V lost 3 bases, J lost 1 base, and 3 bases stayed unmatched. TCRdb's table, derived via immunoSEQ multiplex PCR, lists solely in-frame clones and lacks some. Of fewer than 20,000 clones in the sample, roughly 51% were seen once. Whole-study findings and limits: Contribution to the alloresponse seemed major for naive T cells, which also seemed more diverse than memory cells. The mean Treg-derived percentage of mappable alloreactive CD4+ clones was under 75% with siplizumab compared with roughly 30% in controls.

The chain has TRBV28 and TRBJ2-7; 7 bases line up with TRBD2. The TCR originated in a human donor in good health; the cells came from an allogeneic mixed lymphocyte reaction. Sequenced sample: CFSE-low (dividing) CD4+ T cells sorted from an allogeneic mixed lymphocyte reaction. CDR3 coding DNA: TGTGCCAGCAGTTTGTGGGGGGGGTCCTACGAGCAGTACTTC. The encoded protein is CASSLWGGSYEQYF.